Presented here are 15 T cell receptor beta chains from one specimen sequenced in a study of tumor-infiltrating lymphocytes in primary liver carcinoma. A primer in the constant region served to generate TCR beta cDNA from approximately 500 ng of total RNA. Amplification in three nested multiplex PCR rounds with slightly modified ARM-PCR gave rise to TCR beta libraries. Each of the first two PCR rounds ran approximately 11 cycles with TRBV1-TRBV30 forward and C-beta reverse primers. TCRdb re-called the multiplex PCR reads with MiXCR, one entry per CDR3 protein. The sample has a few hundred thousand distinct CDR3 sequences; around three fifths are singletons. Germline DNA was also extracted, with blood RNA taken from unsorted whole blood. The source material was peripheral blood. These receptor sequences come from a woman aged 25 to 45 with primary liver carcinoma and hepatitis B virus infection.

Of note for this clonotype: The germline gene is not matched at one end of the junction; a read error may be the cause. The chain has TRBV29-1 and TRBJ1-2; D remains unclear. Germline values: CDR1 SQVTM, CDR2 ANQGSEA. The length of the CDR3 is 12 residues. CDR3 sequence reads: CSVDGNNYDYTF. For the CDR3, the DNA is TGCAGCGTTGATGGCAACAACTATGACTACACCTTC.

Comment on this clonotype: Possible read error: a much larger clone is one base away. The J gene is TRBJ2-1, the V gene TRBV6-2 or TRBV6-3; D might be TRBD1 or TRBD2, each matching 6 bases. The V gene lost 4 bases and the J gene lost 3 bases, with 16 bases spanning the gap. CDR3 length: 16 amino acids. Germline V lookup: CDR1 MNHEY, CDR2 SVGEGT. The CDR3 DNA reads TGTGCCAGCAGTTTTTTACTGGGGGGCCACTACAATGAGCAGTTCTTC. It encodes CASSFLLGGHYNEQFF.

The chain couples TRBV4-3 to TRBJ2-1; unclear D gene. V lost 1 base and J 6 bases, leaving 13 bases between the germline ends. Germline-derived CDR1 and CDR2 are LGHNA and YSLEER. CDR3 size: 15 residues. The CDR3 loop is CASSQGHRPSNEQFF. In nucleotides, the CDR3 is TGCGCCAGCAGCCAAGGTCACCGGCCGAGCAATGAGCAGTTCTTC.

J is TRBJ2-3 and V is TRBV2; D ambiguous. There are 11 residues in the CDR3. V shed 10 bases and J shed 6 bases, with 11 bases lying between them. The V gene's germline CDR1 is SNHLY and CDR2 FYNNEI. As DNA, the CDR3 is TGTGCCATCGCCCCCGTTGATACGCAGTATTTT. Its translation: CAIAPVDTQYF.

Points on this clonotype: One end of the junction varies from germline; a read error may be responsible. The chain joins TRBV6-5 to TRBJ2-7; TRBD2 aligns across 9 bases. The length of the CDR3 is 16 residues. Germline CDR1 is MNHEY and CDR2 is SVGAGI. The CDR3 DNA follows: TGTGCTAGCAGCGGACTAGCGAGAGGAACGTCCTACGAGCAGTACTTC. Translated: CASSGLARGTSYEQYF.

The CDR3 DNA reads as TGTGCCTGGAGGGGGGACTCCTACACCGGGGAGCTGTTTTTT. Amino acid sequence: CAWRGDSYTGELFF. V and J are TRBV30 and TRBJ2-2, with D perhaps TRBD2 (6 bases). The V gene lost 3 bases and the J gene lost 3 bases, with 11 bases spanning the gap. This CDR3 has 14 residues. CDR1 is GTSNPN, CDR2 SVGIG, per germline (reference sequence).

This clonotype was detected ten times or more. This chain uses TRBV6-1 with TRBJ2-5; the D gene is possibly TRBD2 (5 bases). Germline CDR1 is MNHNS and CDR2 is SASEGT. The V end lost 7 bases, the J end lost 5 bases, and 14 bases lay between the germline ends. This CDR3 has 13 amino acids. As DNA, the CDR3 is TGTGCCAGCATTCGGGGTATGGGGGAGACCCAGTACTTC. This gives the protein CASIRGMGETQYF.

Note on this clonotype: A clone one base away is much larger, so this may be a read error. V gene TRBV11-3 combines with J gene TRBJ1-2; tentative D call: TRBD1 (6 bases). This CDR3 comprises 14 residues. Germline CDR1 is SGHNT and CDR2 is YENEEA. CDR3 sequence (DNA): TGTGCCAACAGCCCCTCCCGGACAGCTTATGGCTACACCTTC. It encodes CANSPSRTAYGYTF. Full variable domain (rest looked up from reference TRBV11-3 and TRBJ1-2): EAGVVQSPRYKIIEKKQPVAFWCNPISGHNTLYWYLQNLGQGPELLIRYENEEAVDDSQLPKDRFSAERLKGVDSTLKIQPAELGDSAVYLCANSPSRTAYGYTFGSGTRLTVV.

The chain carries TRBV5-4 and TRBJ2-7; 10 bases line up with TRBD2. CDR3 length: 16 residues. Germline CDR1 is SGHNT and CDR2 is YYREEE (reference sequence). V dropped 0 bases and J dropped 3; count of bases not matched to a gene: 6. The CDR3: CASSLAGTSVHYEQYF. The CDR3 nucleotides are TGTGCCAGCAGCTTGGCCGGGACTAGCGTACACTACGAGCAGTACTTC.

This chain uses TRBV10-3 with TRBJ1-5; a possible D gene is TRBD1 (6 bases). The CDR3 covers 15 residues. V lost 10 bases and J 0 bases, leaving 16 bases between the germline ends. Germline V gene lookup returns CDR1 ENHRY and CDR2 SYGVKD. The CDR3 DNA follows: TGTGCCACCGCGGTGCGGACAGCTAGCAATCAGCCCCAGCATTTT. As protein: CATAVRTASNQPQHF.

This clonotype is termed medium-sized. The CDR3 sequence: CSVTGRTSYEQYF. CDR3 sequence (DNA): TGCAGCGTCACAGGGAGGACCTCCTACGAGCAGTACTTC. The chain employs TRBV29-1 and TRBJ2-7; D possibly matches TRBD1 or TRBD2 (6 bases each). Trimming shortened V by 6 bases and J by 0 bases, and 12 bases separated the two germline ends. The CDR3 length is 13 residues. Germline V gene data show CDR1 as SQVTM and CDR2 as ANQGSEA.

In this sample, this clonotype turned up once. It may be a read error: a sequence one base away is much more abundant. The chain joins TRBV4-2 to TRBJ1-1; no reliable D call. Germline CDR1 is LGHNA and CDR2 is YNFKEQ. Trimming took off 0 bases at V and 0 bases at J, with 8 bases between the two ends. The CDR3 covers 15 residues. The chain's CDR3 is CASSQDLAMNTEAFF. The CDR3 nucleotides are TGTGCCAGCAGCCAAGATCTGGCGATGAACACTGAAGCTTTCTTT.

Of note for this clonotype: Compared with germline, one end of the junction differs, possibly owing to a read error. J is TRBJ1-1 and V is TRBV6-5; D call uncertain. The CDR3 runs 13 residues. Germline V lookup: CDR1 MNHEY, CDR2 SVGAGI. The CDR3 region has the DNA TGTACCAGCAGTTCGCGTCGTAGGAGTGAAGCTTTCTTT. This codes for CTSSSRRRSEAFF.

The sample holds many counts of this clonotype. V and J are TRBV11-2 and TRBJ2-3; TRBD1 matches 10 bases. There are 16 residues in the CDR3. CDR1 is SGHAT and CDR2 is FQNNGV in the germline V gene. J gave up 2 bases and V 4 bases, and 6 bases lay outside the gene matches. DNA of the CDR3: TGTGCCAGCAGCTCCGGACAGGGGGTGTTCACAGATACGCAGTATTTT. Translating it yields CASSSGQGVFTDTQYF.

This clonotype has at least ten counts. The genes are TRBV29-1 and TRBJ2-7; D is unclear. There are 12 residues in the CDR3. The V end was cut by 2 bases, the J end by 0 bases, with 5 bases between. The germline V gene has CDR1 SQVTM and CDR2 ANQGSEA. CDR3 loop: CSVESHSYEQYF. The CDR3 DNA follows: TGCAGCGTTGAATCCCACTCCTACGAGCAGTACTTC.